The following is a T cell receptor (beta chain) sequence with its context. Its antigen is currently unknown. Alongside a J-beta primer mix, a sample-barcoded 5' primer served in a second PCR lasting about 7 to 12 cycles. From each sample, at least 3 million paired-end reads containing CDR3 were obtained. MiXCR, run by TCRdb on the 5' RACE reads, gives a single entry per CDR3 protein. The sample records about 830,000 distinct CDR3 sequences, roughly 60% being singletons. A minimum of 6.5 million PBMCs was isolated per sample. Per sample, extraction of total RNA gave at least 5 micrograms in every case. This sample was included in a study of blood T cells in healthy people across ages. Whole-study findings and limits: Higher diversity, along with more naive CD4+ cells, distinguished long-lived donors from aged donors.

Germline V CDR1 and CDR2: SEHNR, FQNEAQ (reference sequence). The CDR3 contains 13 residues. The V and J ends lost 0 bases and 5 bases respectively, with 5 bases between them. Sequenced input: blood. This TCR derives from a young man in good health. V and J are TRBV7-9 and TRBJ1-5, with unresolved D. The CDR3 region is CASSLAWDQPQHF. CDR3 sequence (DNA): TGTGCCAGCAGCTTAGCGTGGGATCAGCCCCAGCATTTT.